This TCR beta chain was captured in a study of shared T cell receptors in the human thymus. Germline loops: CDR1 MNHNS, CDR2 SASEGT. This CDR3 region has 14 residues. Trimming pared 5 bases from V and 4 bases from J, leaving 14 bases between. Repertoires were generated with immunoSEQ multiplex PCR, while TCRdb's copy carries only in-frame clones and drops some. The repertoire includes 450,000 to 650,000 clones, roughly 74% of them detected once, and around 0.013% sits in the top ten. The same specimen was also included in a second study, on human thymus T cells.

Material: thymocytes. This sequence joins TRBV6-1 and TRBJ2-5; a weak D match, TRBD1 (5 bases). The clonotype originates from a boy in the first two years of life with a congenital heart defect. Here the CDR3 DNA reads TGTGCCAGCAGTTCGGGCAGGGTTCTAGAGACCCAGTACTTC. The encoded protein is CASSSGRVLETQYF.